Included here is one TCR beta chain sequence, with context. Per the study methods: Amplification of reference gene primers was used by the study to estimate nucleated cell counts. Assay used: immunoSEQ multiplex PCR; TCRdb lists only in-frame clones, some missing. That table gives V, J and clone size, and the DNA gave D and trimming. Found here are about 42,000 clones, under 85% of them singletons; the top ten hold 12%. The CDR3 is 17 residues long. V was cut by 4 bases and J by 0 bases, with 13 bases left in between. The germline CDR1 and CDR2 sequences are SEHNR and FQNEAQ (reference sequence). These data are taken from a study of blood T cell repertoires in COVID-19. About the study: Some COVID-19 samples were acute and others convalescent; all came from the United States, Italy and Spain.

What was sequenced was peripheral blood. The source of this sequence is a human donor in a cohort sampled during active COVID-19. The chain has TRBV7-9 and TRBJ2-6; D remains unclear. The CDR3 DNA follows: TGTGCCAGCAGCTCCCCCCGGGTCTACTCTGGGGCCAACGTCCTGACTTTC. Protein: CASSSPRVYSGANVLTF.